Following are 27 T cell receptor beta chains from one sample sequenced in a study of blood T cell repertoires in COVID-19. Method: immunoSEQ multiplex PCR; TCRdb's copy keeps in-frame clones and lacks some. Found here are around 450,000 clones, about nine tenths of them singletons; the top ten hold less than 0.75%. Specimen: PBMCs or T cells enriched from blood (not recorded which). These TCRs come from a young man who had recovered from COVID-19.

This clone has a single count. The genes are TRBV28 and TRBJ1-5; D is undetermined. The ends were cut back, 3 bases at V and 0 bases at J, with 9 bases in the middle. Germline values: CDR1 MDHEN, CDR2 SYDVKM. There are 15 residues in the CDR3. The CDR3 coding sequence is TGTGCCAGCAGTTTCCGACAACTTAGCAATCAGCCCCAGCATTTT. This sequence encodes CASSFRQLSNQPQHF.

CDR3: CASSIRGATNEKLFF. DNA of the CDR3: TGCGCCAGCAGCATCCGCGGGGCAACTAATGAAAAACTGTTTTTT. This sequence joins TRBV5-1 and TRBJ1-4, with D unclear. This CDR3 contains 15 residues. Trimming pared 4 bases from V and 0 bases from J, leaving 10 bases between. The germline CDR1 and CDR2 sequences are SGHRS and YFSETQ. The complete variable domain, with remaining parts taken from reference TRBV5-1 and TRBJ1-4, reads KAGVTQTPRYLIKTRGQQVTLSCSPISGHRSVSWYQQTPGQGLQFLFEYFSETQRNKGNFPGRFSGRQFSNSRSEMNVSTLELGDSALYLCASSIRGATNEKLFFGSGTQLSVL.

The V call is TRBV5-1, the J call TRBJ2-1, with 7 bases fitting TRBD1. CDR1 is SGHRS, CDR2 YFSETQ, per germline. Trimming at V came to 1 base and at J to 5 bases, leaving 6 bases not matched to a gene. This CDR3 is built from 15 residues. The CDR3 reads CASSLRQGPNNEQFF. The CDR3 DNA follows: TGCGCCAGCAGCTTGAGACAGGGACCCAACAATGAGCAGTTCTTC.

This clone was detected a few times. The chain links TRBV6-5 to TRBJ2-7, with D possibly matching TRBD1 (6 bases). Deletions cut 8 bases from V and 3 bases from J, with 8 bases between. The CDR3 has 11 amino acids. The germline gives CDR1 MNHEY, CDR2 SVGAGI. This CDR3 reads CASGQFYEQYF. The CDR3, as DNA: TGTGCCAGCGGACAGTTCTACGAGCAGTACTTC.

The rearrangement joins TRBV21-1 to TRBJ2-1; TRBD2 is the table's D call and was not checked against the DNA. TRBV21-1 is classified as a pseudogene. CDR3 size: 15 residues. The CDR3 here is CASSKALAAYNEQFF. Written as DNA, the CDR3 is TGTGCCAGCAGCAAAGCGTTAGCGGCCTACAATGAGCAGTTCTTC.

This clone showed up just a few times. The chain has TRBV28 and TRBJ1-5; 7 nucleotides match TRBD1. Trimming cost V 2 bases and J 5 bases; bases outside gene matches: 6. The CDR3 has 15 amino acids. Germline CDR1 MDHEN, CDR2 SYDVKM. The CDR3: CASSLSQGEDQPQHF. DNA of the CDR3: TGTGCCAGCAGTTTAAGCCAGGGGGAAGATCAGCCCCAGCATTTT.

This chain joins TRBV11-2 and TRBJ1-1, with D unresolved. CDR1 SGHAT and CDR2 FQNNGV come from the germline V gene. Trimming removed 0 bases at V and 5 bases at J, with 10 bases between. The CDR3 has 14 residues. CDR3 amino acids: CASSLEAGLTEAFF. As DNA, the CDR3 is TGTGCCAGCAGCTTAGAGGCGGGTCTGACTGAAGCTTTCTTT.

V is TRBV5-1 and J is TRBJ2-7, with D perhaps TRBD2 (6 bases). Germline CDR1 and CDR2: SGHRS and YFSETQ. The V and J ends lost 4 bases and 0 bases respectively, with 14 bases between them. The CDR3 has 15 amino acids. The CDR3 loop reads CASSVRLGFSYEQYF. The CDR3 coding sequence is TGCGCCAGCAGCGTCCGACTAGGGTTCTCCTACGAGCAGTACTTC.

In regard to this clone: This same CDR3 is encoded by further DNA sequences in the sample. The J gene is TRBJ2-5, the V gene TRBV24-1; D might be TRBD1 (8 bases). Looked up from germline, CDR1 is KGHDR and CDR2 is SFDVKD. Trimming shortened V by 4 bases and J by 5 bases, and 16 bases separated the two germline ends. The CDR3 length is 15 residues. DNA for the CDR3: TGTGCCACCAGTGACCCCGGACAGGGAGGGGAGACCCAGTACTTC. This sequence encodes CATSDPGQGGETQYF.

The CDR3 loop is CASSPYRDNQPQHF. DNA for the CDR3: TGTGCCAGCAGCCCGTATAGAGACAATCAGCCCCAGCATTTT. The rearrangement uses TRBV3-1 (or the pseudogene TRBV3-2) and TRBJ1-5; D ambiguous. Deletions cut 4 bases from V and 3 bases from J, with 10 bases between. This CDR3 contains 14 residues. From germline, CDR1 is LGHDT and CDR2 YNNKEL (reference sequence).

V is TRBV3-1 (or the pseudogene TRBV3-2) and J is TRBJ1-6; D gene ambiguous. CDR1 and CDR2 from the germline V gene are LGHDT and YNNKEL (reference sequence). This CDR3 has 13 amino acids. Deletions cut 4 bases from V and 6 bases from J, with 7 bases between. The CDR3 bases are TGTGCCAGCAGCCCCAGAGGTAATTCACCCCTCCACTTT. Its translation: CASSPRGNSPLHF.

This clone was seen only once. The chain uses TRBV4-1 and TRBJ2-3; perhaps TRBD2 as D (6 bases). The CDR3 extends over 17 amino acids. CDR1 is MGHRA, CDR2 YSYEKL, per germline. Trimming took off 2 bases at V and 8 bases at J, with 23 bases between the two ends. CDR3 DNA: TGCGCCAGCAGCCAATGGAGGGGAGCAGCGAAAGGTGGTACGCAGTATTTT. Its translation: CASSQWRGAAKGGTQYF.

CDR3 coding DNA: TGTGCCAGCAGAGGACAGGGGGCTTTCACTGAAGCTTTCTTT. Its translation: CASRGQGAFTEAFF. The chain links TRBV28 to TRBJ1-1, with 11 positions matching TRBD1. Per germline, CDR1 MDHEN and CDR2 SYDVKM. This CDR3 contains 14 residues. Trimming at V came to 6 bases and at J to 4 bases, leaving 4 bases not matched to a gene. Together with reference TRBV28 and TRBJ1-1, the CDR3 gives the full variable domain: DVKVTQSSRYLVKRTGEKVFLECVQDMDHENMFWYRQDPGLGLRLIYFSYDVKMKEKGDIPEGYSVSREKKERFSLILESASTNQTSMYLCASRGQGAFTEAFFGQGTRLTVV.

Here the CDR3 reads CASSPTSGRNTGELFF. The CDR3 bases are TGTGCCAGCTCCCCTACTAGCGGCCGAAACACCGGGGAGCTGTTTTTT. The rearrangement links TRBV18 to TRBJ2-2; 8 bases match TRBD2. The germline V gene has CDR1 KGHSH and CDR2 LQKENI. The CDR3 runs 16 residues. V lost 6 bases to trimming and J lost 2 bases; unmatched junction nucleotides: 8.

The genes are TRBV29-1 and TRBJ2-1, with D tentatively TRBD1 (6 bases). The CDR3 covers 14 residues. Germline-derived CDR1 and CDR2 are SQVTM and ANQGSEA. The V end was cut by 6 bases, the J end by 0 bases, with 12 bases between. The CDR3 loop reads CSVEDRDSYNEQFF. The CDR3 nucleotides are TGCAGCGTAGAGGACAGAGACTCCTACAATGAGCAGTTCTTC.

CDR3 sequence reads: CASSLDKLRLQETQYF. Written as DNA, the CDR3 is TGTGCCAGCAGCTTAGATAAGTTGCGACTGCAAGAGACCCAGTACTTC. This chain links TRBV11-2 with TRBJ2-5; D not certain. CDR1 SGHAT and CDR2 FQNNGV come from the germline V gene. V dropped 0 bases and J dropped 2 bases, with 13 bases sitting between them. This CDR3 region has 16 residues.

V is TRBV7-9 and J is TRBJ2-5, with 9 positions matching TRBD1. The ends lost 4 bases at V and 5 bases at J; junction bases unmatched: 5. This CDR3 is built from 14 residues. Germline values: CDR1 SEHNR, CDR2 FQNEAQ (reference sequence). The CDR3 DNA sequence: TGTGCCAGCAGCTCCACAGGGGGCTACGAGACCCAGTACTTC. It translates to CASSSTGGYETQYF.

The V gene is TRBV5-8, the J gene TRBJ1-1; D call uncertain. The CDR3 spans 16 residues. The germline V and J ends were trimmed by 3 bases and 1 base, with 16 bases remaining between them. Germline assignment: CDR1 SGHTS and CDR2 YDEGEE. As DNA, the CDR3 is TGTGCCAGCAGCTCCTCGCCGGGGAAACAGAACACTGAAGCTTTCTTT. Translating it yields CASSSSPGKQNTEAFF.

The V call is TRBV27, the J call TRBJ2-7; TRBD2 aligns across 10 bases. Germline lookup yields CDR1 MNHEY and CDR2 SMNVEV (reference sequence). The length of the CDR3 is 15 residues. The V and J ends lost 5 bases and 5 bases, in that order; junction bases with no gene match: 9. Here the CDR3 reads CASSTLAGEGHEQYF. In nucleotides, the CDR3 is TGTGCCAGCAGTACCCTAGCGGGAGAGGGCCACGAGCAGTACTTC.

This chain links TRBV7-6 with TRBJ2-2; 9 bases map to TRBD2. Germline V gene lookup returns CDR1 SGHVS and CDR2 FNYEAQ. The junction had 7 bases not matched to a gene; V was cut back by 5 bases and J by 6 bases. The CDR3 has 15 amino acids. In DNA form, the CDR3 reads TGTGCCAGCAGCCCAACGGGACTAGCTGCCGGGGAGCTGTTTTTT. It specifies CASSPTGLAAGELFF.

This chain joins TRBV5-1 and TRBJ1-3, with D possibly TRBD1 on 6 matching bases. Trimming left V 4 bases short and J 1 base short, with 15 bases between. Germline CDR1 SGHRS, CDR2 YFSETQ. CDR3 length: 16 residues. DNA of the CDR3: TGCGCCAGCAGCCGAACGGGGGGCGCTTCTGGAAACACCATATATTTT. This gives the protein CASSRTGGASGNTIYF.

CDR3: CASSRSTGQSTEAFF. The DNA for the CDR3 is TGTGCCAGCTCAAGATCCACAGGGCAGAGCACTGAAGCTTTCTTT. The chain couples TRBV18 to TRBJ1-1; maybe TRBD1 (6 bases). The germline CDR1 and CDR2 sequences are KGHSH and LQKENI. V was clipped by 5 bases and J by 4 bases, with 17 bases between them. The CDR3 is 15 residues long.

The V gene is TRBV6-6, the J gene TRBJ2-1; TRBD2 aligns across 7 bases. The CDR3 length is 17 residues. After removal of 5 bases from V and 3 bases from J, the junction contained 13 bases not matched to a gene. Germline-derived CDR1 and CDR2 are MNHNY and SVGAGI (reference sequence). CDR3 sequence: CASSQTAWGGVYNEQFF. As DNA, the CDR3 is TGTGCCAGCAGTCAGACCGCATGGGGGGGGGTCTACAATGAGCAGTTCTTC.

This clone was recorded once. This chain connects TRBV7-9 to TRBJ2-1, with unresolved D. V lost 6 bases to trimming and J lost 0 bases, with 15 bases between them. The germline V gene encodes CDR1 SEHNR and CDR2 FQNEAQ (reference sequence). CDR3 size: 16 residues. CDR3: CASSLFGSPSYNEQFF. CDR3 sequence (DNA): TGTGCCAGCAGTCTTTTTGGTAGCCCCTCCTACAATGAGCAGTTCTTC.

V is TRBV25-1 and J is TRBJ1-2, with TRBD1 identical over 8 bases. V lost 6 bases to trimming and J lost 8 bases; unmatched junction nucleotides: 8. The CDR3 length is 13 residues. Germline lookup yields CDR1 MGHDK and CDR2 SYGVNS. The CDR3 reads CASSLRGLLGYTF. Here the CDR3 DNA reads TGTGCCAGCAGCCTCAGGGGGCTTTTGGGCTACACCTTC.

This clone occurred once. The rearrangement links TRBV5-4 to TRBJ1-6; D may be TRBD1 (6 bases). CDR3 length: 15 amino acids. Germline V gene sequence: CDR1 SGHNT, CDR2 YYREEE (reference sequence). V was shortened by 0 bases and J by 8 bases, with 12 bases between the two germline ends. The CDR3 is CASSLGPPGDSPLHF. The CDR3 nucleotides read TGTGCCAGCAGCTTGGGCCCCCCAGGGGATTCACCCCTCCACTTT.

The chain is built from TRBV25-1 and TRBJ1-1; 10 bases match TRBD1. The germline CDR1 and CDR2 sequences are MGHDK and SYGVNS. The J segment lost 4 bases and the V segment lost 5 bases, leaving 1 base of the junction unmatched. This CDR3 contains 13 residues. The CDR3 reads CASSRTGGTEAFF. DNA for the CDR3: TGTGCCAGCAGTAGGACAGGGGGCACTGAAGCTTTCTTT.